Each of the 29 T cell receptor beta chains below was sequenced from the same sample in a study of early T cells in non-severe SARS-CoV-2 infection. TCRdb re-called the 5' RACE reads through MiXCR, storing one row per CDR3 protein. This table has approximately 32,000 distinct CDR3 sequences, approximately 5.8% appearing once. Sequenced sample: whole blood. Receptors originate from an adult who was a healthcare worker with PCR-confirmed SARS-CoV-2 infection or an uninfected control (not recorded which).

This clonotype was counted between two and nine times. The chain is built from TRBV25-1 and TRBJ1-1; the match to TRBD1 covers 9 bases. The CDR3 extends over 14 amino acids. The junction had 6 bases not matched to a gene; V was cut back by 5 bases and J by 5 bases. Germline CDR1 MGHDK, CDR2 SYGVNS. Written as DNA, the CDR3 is TGTGCCAGCAGTCTACAGGGGGCGGGGACTGAAGCTTTCTTT. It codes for CASSLQGAGTEAFF.

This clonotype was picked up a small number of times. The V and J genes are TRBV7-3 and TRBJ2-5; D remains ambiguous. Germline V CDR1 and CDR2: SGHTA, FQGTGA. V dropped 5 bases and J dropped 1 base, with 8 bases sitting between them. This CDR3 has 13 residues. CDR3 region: CASSQGSQETQYF. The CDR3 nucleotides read TGTGCCAGCAGCCAAGGGTCCCAAGAGACCCAGTACTTC. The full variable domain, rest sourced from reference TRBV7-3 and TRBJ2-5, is GAGVSQTPSNKVTEKGKYVELRCDPISGHTALYWYRQSLGQGPEFLIYFQGTGAADDSGLPNDRFFAVRPEGSVSTLKIQRTERGDSAVYLCASSQGSQETQYFGPGTRLLVL.

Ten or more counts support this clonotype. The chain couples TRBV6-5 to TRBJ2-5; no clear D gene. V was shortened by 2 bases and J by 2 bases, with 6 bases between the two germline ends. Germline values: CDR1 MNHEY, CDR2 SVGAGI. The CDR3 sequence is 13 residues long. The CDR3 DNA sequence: TGTGCCAGCAGTTACGGATCTCAAGAGACCCAGTACTTC. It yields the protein CASSYGSQETQYF.

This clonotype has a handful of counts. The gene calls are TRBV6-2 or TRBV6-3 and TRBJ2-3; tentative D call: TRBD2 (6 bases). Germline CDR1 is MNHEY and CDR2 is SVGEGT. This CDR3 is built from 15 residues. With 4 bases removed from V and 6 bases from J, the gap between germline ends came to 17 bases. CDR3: CASSSVKIAADTQYF. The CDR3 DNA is TGTGCCAGCAGTTCGGTTAAAATAGCGGCGGATACGCAGTATTTT.

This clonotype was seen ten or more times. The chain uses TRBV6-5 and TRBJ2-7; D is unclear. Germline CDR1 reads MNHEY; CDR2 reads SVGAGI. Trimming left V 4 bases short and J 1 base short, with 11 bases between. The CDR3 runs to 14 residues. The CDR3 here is CASSSSPGSYEQYF. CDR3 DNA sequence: TGTGCCAGCAGTTCCTCCCCAGGATCCTACGAGCAGTACTTC.

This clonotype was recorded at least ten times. The CDR3 here is CSVVRTFNEQFF. The CDR3 DNA sequence: TGCAGCGTAGTTAGGACTTTCAATGAGCAGTTCTTC. The chain employs TRBV29-1 and TRBJ2-1, with a tentative D call TRBD2 (5 bases). The germline V and J ends were trimmed by 6 bases and 6 bases, with 12 bases remaining between them. Germline assignment: CDR1 SQVTM and CDR2 ANQGSEA. The CDR3 spans 12 residues.

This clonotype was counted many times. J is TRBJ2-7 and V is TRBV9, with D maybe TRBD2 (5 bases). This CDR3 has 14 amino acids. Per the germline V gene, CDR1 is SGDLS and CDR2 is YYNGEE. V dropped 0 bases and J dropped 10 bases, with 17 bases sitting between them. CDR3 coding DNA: TGTGCCAGCAGCGTAGAAGGCGGAATCGAGGGTCAGTACTTC. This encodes CASSVEGGIEGQYF.

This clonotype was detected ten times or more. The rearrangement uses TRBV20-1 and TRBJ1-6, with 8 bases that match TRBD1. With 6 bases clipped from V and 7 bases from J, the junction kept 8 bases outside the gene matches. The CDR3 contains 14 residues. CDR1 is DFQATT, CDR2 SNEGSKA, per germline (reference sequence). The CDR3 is CSALPGGINSPLHF. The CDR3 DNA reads TGCAGTGCCCTGCCAGGGGGCATCAATTCACCCCTCCACTTT.

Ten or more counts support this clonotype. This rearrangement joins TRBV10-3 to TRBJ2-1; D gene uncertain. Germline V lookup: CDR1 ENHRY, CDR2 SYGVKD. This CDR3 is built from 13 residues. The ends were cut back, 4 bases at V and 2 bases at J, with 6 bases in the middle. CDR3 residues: CAISAQTYNEQFF. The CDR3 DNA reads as TGTGCCATCAGTGCCCAGACCTACAATGAGCAGTTCTTC.

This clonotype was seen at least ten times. The CDR3 DNA is TGCGCCAGCAGCTTGGAATCGGCAGTTCATGGCTACACCTTC. This translates into CASSLESAVHGYTF. The chain uses TRBV5-1 and TRBJ1-2, with unresolved D. Germline assignment: CDR1 SGHRS and CDR2 YFSETQ. V lost 0 bases to trimming and J lost 6 bases, with 12 bases between them. The CDR3 has 14 residues.

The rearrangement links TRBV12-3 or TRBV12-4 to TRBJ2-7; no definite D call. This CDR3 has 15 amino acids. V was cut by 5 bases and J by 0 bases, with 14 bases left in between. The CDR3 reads CASSARWASSYEQYF. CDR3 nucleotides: TGTGCCAGCAGTGCCCGGTGGGCTAGCTCCTACGAGCAGTACTTC.

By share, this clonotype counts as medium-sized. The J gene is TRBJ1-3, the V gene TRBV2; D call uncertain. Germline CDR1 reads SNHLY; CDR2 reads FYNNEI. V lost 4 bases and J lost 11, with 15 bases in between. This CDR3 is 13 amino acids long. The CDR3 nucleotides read TGTGCCAGCAGTGGTCCTCCCCTCCTGGCCATATATTTT. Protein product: CASSGPPLLAIYF.

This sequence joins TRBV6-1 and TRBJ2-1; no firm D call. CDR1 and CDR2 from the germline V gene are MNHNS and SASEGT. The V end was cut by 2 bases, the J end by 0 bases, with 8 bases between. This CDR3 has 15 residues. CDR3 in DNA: TGTGCCAGCAGTGAAATCAGAAGCTCCTACAATGAGCAGTTCTTC. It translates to CASSEIRSSYNEQFF.

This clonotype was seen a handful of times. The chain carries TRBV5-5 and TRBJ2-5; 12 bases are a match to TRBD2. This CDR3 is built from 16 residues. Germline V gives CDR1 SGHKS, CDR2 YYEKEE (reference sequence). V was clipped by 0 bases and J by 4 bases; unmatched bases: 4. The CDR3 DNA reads TGTGCCAGCAGCTTGGTGCTAGCGGGAGGGCCAGAGACCCAGTACTTC. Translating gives CASSLVLAGGPETQYF.

CDR3 sequence reads: CSADPGESYGYTF. CDR3 DNA sequence: TGCAGTGCTGACCCCGGGGAGAGCTATGGCTACACCTTC. The chain is built from TRBV20-1 and TRBJ1-2; no clear D gene. Trimming removed 5 bases at V and 4 bases at J, with 14 bases between. Germline values: CDR1 DFQATT, CDR2 SNEGSKA (reference sequence). The CDR3 is 13 amino acids.

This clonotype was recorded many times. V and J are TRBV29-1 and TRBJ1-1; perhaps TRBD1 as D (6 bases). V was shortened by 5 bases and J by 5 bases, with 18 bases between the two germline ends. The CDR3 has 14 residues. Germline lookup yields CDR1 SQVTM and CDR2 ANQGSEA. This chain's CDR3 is CSVRAGALGTEAFF. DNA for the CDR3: TGCAGCGTTCGAGCAGGGGCCCTAGGGACTGAAGCTTTCTTT.

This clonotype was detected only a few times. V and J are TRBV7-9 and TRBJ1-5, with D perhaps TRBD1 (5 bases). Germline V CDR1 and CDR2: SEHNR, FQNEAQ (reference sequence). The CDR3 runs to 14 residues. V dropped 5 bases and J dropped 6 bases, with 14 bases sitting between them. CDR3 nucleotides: TGTGCCAGCAGCCGGGCAGGGAAGTTTCAGCCCCAGCATTTT. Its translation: CASSRAGKFQPQHF.

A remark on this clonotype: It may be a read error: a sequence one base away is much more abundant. CDR3 sequence reads: CANKGYEQYF. The CDR3 nucleotides are TGTGCCAACAAAGGGTACGAGCAGTACTTC. The chain combines TRBV2 with TRBJ2-7; unclear D gene. Germline V gives CDR1 SNHLY, CDR2 FYNNEI. The CDR3 covers 10 residues. V dropped 10 bases and J dropped 4 bases, with 8 bases sitting between them.

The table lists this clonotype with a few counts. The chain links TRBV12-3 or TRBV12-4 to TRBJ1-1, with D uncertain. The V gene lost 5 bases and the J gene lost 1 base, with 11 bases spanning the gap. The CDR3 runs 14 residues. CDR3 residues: CASSPARGNTEAFF. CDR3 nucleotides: TGTGCCAGCAGTCCCGCGCGGGGGAACACTGAAGCTTTCTTT.

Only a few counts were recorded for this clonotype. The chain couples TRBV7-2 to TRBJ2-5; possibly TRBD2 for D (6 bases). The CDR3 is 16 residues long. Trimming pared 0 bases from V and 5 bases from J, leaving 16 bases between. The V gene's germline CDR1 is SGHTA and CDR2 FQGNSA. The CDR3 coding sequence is TGTGCCAGCAGCTTAGCGCAGGCGGGGCCAGGGGAGACCCAGTACTTC. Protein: CASSLAQAGPGETQYF.

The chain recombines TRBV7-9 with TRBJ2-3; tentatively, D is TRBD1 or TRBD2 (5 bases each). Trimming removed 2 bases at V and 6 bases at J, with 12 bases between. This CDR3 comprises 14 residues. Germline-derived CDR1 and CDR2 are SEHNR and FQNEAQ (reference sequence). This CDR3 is CASSLRRDGDTQYF. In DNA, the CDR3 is TGTGCCAGCAGCTTACGAAGGGACGGGGATACGCAGTATTTT.

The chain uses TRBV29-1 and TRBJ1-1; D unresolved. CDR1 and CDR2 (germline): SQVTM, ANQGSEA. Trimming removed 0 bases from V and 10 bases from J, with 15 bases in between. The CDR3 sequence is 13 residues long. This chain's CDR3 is CSVEDLPRSGAFF. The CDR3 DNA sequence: TGCAGCGTTGAAGATCTTCCGCGCAGTGGAGCTTTCTTT.

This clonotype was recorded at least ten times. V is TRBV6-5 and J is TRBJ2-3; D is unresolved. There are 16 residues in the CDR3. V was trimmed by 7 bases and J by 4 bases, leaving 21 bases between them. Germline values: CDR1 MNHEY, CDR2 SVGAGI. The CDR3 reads CASINVAEEGADTQYF. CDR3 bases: TGTGCCAGCATCAACGTGGCGGAAGAAGGCGCAGATACGCAGTATTTT.

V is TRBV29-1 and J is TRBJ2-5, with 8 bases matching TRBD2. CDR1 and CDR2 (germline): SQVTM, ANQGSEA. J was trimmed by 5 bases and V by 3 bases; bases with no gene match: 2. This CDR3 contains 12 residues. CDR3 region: CSVETSVETQYF. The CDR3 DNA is TGCAGCGTTGAGACTAGCGTGGAGACCCAGTACTTC. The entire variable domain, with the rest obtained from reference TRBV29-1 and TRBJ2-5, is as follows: SAVISQKPSRDICQRGTSLTIQCQVDSQVTMMFWYRQQPGQSLTLIATANQGSEATYESGFVIDKFPISRPNLTFSTLTVSNMSPEDSSIYLCSVETSVETQYFGPGTRLLVL.

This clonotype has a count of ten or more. Here the CDR3 DNA reads TGCAGTGCTGCTCAGGGGGGGCGGGAAGCTTTCTTT. Its translation is CSAAQGGREAFF. The V and J genes are TRBV20-1 and TRBJ1-1; 7 bases align to TRBD1. V trimming: 5 bases; J trimming: 8 bases; junction bases outside the gene matches: 8. Germline CDR1 is DFQATT and CDR2 is SNEGSKA (reference sequence). This CDR3 is built from 12 residues.

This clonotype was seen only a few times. The CDR3: CASSEGTEHTGELFF. The DNA for the CDR3 is TGTGCCAGCAGTGAAGGGACAGAGCACACCGGGGAGCTGTTTTTT. The V and J genes are TRBV2 and TRBJ2-2, with D maybe TRBD1 (6 bases). The germline V gene encodes CDR1 SNHLY and CDR2 FYNNEI. V lost 1 base to trimming and J lost 3 bases, with 9 bases between them. This CDR3 region has 15 residues.

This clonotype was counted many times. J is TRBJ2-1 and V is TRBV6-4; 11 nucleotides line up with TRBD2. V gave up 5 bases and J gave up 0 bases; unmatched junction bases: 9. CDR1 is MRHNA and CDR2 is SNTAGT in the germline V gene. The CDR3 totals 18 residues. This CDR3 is CASSFGGLAGLSYNEQFF. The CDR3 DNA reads TGTGCCAGCAGTTTCGGAGGACTAGCGGGCCTCTCCTACAATGAGCAGTTCTTC.

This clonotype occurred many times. The CDR3 loop is CAWSATGELFF. CDR3 coding DNA: TGTGCCTGGAGTGCTACCGGGGAGCTGTTTTTT. This chain joins TRBV30 and TRBJ2-2, with D hard to call. The CDR3 sequence is 11 residues long. V dropped 1 base and J dropped 5 bases, with 2 bases sitting between them. Germline-derived CDR1 and CDR2 are GTSNPN and SVGIG (reference sequence).

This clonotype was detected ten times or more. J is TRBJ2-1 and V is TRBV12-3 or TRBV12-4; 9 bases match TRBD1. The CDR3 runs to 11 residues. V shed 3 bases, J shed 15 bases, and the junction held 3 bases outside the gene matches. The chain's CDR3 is CASSFGTGLFF. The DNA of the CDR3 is TGTGCCAGCAGTTTCGGGACAGGGCTGTTCTTC.